This entry lists 11 T cell receptor beta chains sequenced from one sample in a study of blood T cells in healthy people across ages. A second PCR, run for roughly 7 to 11 cycles, used a sample-barcoded 5' primer plus a J-beta primer mix. TCRdb recomputed calls from the 5' RACE reads with MiXCR, one row per CDR3 protein. The data hold over 600,000 distinct CDR3 sequences, with less than 45% observed a single time. The sample was blood. The receptors come from a man aged 80 or over in good health.

This rearrangement joins TRBV9 to TRBJ2-3; 11 bases are shared with TRBD1. V trimming: 2 bases; J trimming: 4 bases; junction bases outside the gene matches: 9. This CDR3 is 17 amino acids long. Germline lookup yields CDR1 SGDLS and CDR2 YYNGEE. The CDR3 region is CASSVRAGTGGSDTQYF. The CDR3 coding sequence is TGTGCCAGCAGCGTCCGAGCCGGGACAGGGGGGTCAGATACGCAGTATTTT.

V gene TRBV25-1 combines with J gene TRBJ2-7; 11 positions agree with TRBD2. Germline V CDR1 and CDR2: MGHDK, SYGVNS. The CDR3 extends over 15 amino acids. Trimming took 3 bases from V and 5 from J; bases not matched to a gene: 6. The CDR3 loop reads CASSETSGIRHEQYF. CDR3 bases: TGTGCCAGCAGTGAGACTAGCGGGATTCGCCACGAGCAGTACTTC.

The gene calls are TRBV20-1 and TRBJ2-7; 11 bases are shared with TRBD2. Germline lookup yields CDR1 DFQATT and CDR2 SNEGSKA (reference sequence). CDR3 length equals 15 residues. The J segment lost 5 bases and the V segment lost 5 bases, leaving 11 bases of the junction unmatched. CDR3 loop: CSADHSGTSGDEQYF. CDR3 nucleotide sequence: TGCAGTGCTGATCACTCCGGGACTAGCGGCGACGAGCAGTACTTC.

This sequence joins TRBV6-6 and TRBJ2-5; D may be TRBD1 (6 bases). Germline values: CDR1 MNHNY, CDR2 SVGAGI (reference sequence). The CDR3 runs 14 residues. Trimming shortened V by 2 bases and J by 2 bases, and 9 bases separated the two germline ends. CDR3 bases: TGTGCCAGCAGTTACCCCGGACAGCAAGAGACCCAGTACTTC. Its translation is CASSYPGQQETQYF.

This clonotype was counted only a few times. V is TRBV14 and J is TRBJ1-1, with D unresolved. The CDR3 consists of 13 residues. Trimming took 4 bases from V and 7 from J, leaving 13 bases between them. CDR1 is SGHDN, CDR2 FVKESK, per germline. CDR3 region: CASSRQPGSEAFF. Written as DNA, the CDR3 is TGTGCCAGCAGCCGACAACCGGGAAGTGAAGCTTTCTTT.

The chain joins TRBV7-8 to TRBJ2-3, with unresolved D. Looked up from germline, CDR1 is SGHVS and CDR2 is FQNEAQ. The length of the CDR3 is 15 residues. V dropped 1 base and J dropped 3 bases, with 11 bases sitting between them. CDR3 protein: CASSLGPPRTDTQYF. CDR3 DNA sequence: TGTGCCAGCAGCTTAGGCCCCCCCCGGACAGATACGCAGTATTTT.

This chain uses TRBV2 with TRBJ2-3; TRBD1 agrees at 7 bases. Germline CDR1 reads SNHLY; CDR2 reads FYNNEI. CDR3 length equals 13 residues. V gave up 4 bases and J gave up 10 bases; unmatched junction bases: 8. Here the CDR3 reads CASSARDSLSQYF. The CDR3 bases are TGTGCCAGCAGTGCCCGGGACAGTCTGTCGCAGTATTTT. The full variable domain, rest sourced from reference TRBV2 and TRBJ2-3, is EPEVTQTPSHQVTQMGQEVILRCVPISNHLYFYWYRQILGQKVEFLVSFYNNEISEKSEIFDDQFSVERPDGSNFTLKIRSTKLEDSAMYFCASSARDSLSQYFGPGTRLTVL.

As concerns this clonotype: A much bigger clone sits one base away, suggesting this may be a read error. The V gene is TRBV29-1, the J gene TRBJ2-7; 8 bases agree with TRBD2. The germline CDR1 and CDR2 sequences are SQVTM and ANQGSEA. The V segment lost 4 bases and the J segment 4 bases; nucleotides outside the gene matches: 9. This CDR3 comprises 14 residues. CDR3 bases: TGCAGCGTTGGAATGACTAGCGATGTTTACGAGCAGTACTTC. Its protein is CSVGMTSDVYEQYF.

Only a few counts were recorded for this clonotype. The chain has TRBV9 and TRBJ2-7; D perhaps matches TRBD2 (6 bases). This CDR3 has 15 residues. The V end was cut by 4 bases, the J end by 3 bases, with 17 bases between. In germline, CDR1 is SGDLS, CDR2 YYNGEE. CDR3 sequence: CASSPLGQGGYEQYF. The CDR3 DNA is TGTGCCAGCAGCCCACTGGGTCAGGGAGGCTACGAGCAGTACTTC.

This clonotype was seen a handful of times. This sequence joins TRBV28 and TRBJ1-2, with D perhaps TRBD1 (5 bases). The CDR3 is 14 residues long. Germline loops: CDR1 MDHEN, CDR2 SYDVKM. The V end was cut by 3 bases, the J end by 3 bases, with 11 bases between. The CDR3 nucleotides are TGTGCCAGCAGTTTGCTCGGGGGGGACTATGGCTACACCTTC. This gives the protein CASSLLGGDYGYTF.

The chain couples TRBV7-9 to TRBJ2-7, with D perhaps being TRBD1 or TRBD2 (5 bases each). The CDR3 is 14 residues long. Between the trimmed V and J ends, which lost 5 bases and 5 bases, there was a span of 16 bases. Per the germline V gene, CDR1 is SEHNR and CDR2 is FQNEAQ (reference sequence). DNA for the CDR3: TGTGCCAGCAGCCCGACCCGGGGCAGGGACGAGCAGTACTTC. Residues: CASSPTRGRDEQYF.